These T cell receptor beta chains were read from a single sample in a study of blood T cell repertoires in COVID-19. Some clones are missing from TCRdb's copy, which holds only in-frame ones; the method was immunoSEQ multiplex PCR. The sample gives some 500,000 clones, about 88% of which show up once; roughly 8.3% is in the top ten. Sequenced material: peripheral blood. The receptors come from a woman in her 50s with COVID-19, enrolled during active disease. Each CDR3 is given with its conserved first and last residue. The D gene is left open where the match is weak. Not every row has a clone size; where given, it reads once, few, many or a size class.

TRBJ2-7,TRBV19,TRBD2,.,TGTGCCAGTAGTGGGAGCGGGGGACCTTACGAGCAGTACTTC,CASSGSGGPYEQYF
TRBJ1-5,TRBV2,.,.,TGTGCCAGCAGGTACAGAGGGGGGGGTGGTGGCAATCAGCCCCAGCATTTT,CASRYRGGGGGNQPQHF
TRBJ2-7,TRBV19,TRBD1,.,TGTGCCAGTAGTCCCTCCGACAGGGGATCGTACGAGCAGTACTTC,CASSPSDRGSYEQYF
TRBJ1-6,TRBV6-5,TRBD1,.,TGTGCCAGCAGTTTGGACAGGCAATATTCACCCCTCCACTTT,CASSLDRQYSPLHF
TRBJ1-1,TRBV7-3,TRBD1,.,TGTGCCAGCAGCTTAACCGGGCAGGGGGCCACTGAAGCTTTCTTT,CASSLTGQGATEAFF
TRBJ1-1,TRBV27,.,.,TGTGCCAGCAGTCCCCGGGACTTCCTCACTGAAGCTTTCTTT,CASSPRDFLTEAFF
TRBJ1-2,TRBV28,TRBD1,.,TGTGCCAGCAGCGTTCTACCCGGGACAGGGGACTATGGCTACACCTTC,CASSVLPGTGDYGYTF
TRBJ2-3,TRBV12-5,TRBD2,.,TGTGCTAGTGGTTTGAGCGGGGCAGATACGCAGTATTTT,CASGLSGADTQYF
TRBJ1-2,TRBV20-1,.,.,TGCAGTGCTAGTCTGGCAGTCTATGGCTACACCTTC,CSASLAVYGYTF
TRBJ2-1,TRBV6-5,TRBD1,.,TGTGCCAGCAGTTACTCGACAGGGTGGGCAAATGAGCAGTTCTTC,CASSYSTGWANEQFF
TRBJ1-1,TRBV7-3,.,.,TGTGCCAGCAGCCTCGGGGTTGGCACTGAAGCTTTCTTT,CASSLGVGTEAFF
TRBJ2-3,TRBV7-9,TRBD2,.,TGTGCCAGCAGCCCCGGACTAGCGGGGGGACCACAATCACATACGCAGTATTTT,CASSPGLAGGPQSHTQYF
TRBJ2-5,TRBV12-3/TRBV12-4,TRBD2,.,TGTGCCAGCAAATCTAGCGGGGGAAAGACCCAGTACTTC,CASKSSGGKTQYF
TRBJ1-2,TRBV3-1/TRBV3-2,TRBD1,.,TGTGCCAGCAGCGGACCCGGGACAGGGGTCAATGGCTACACCTTC,CASSGPGTGVNGYTF
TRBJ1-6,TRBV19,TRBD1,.,TGTGCCAGTAGTTCACTGGACAGGGAGCTCCTCCACTTT,CASSSLDRELLHF
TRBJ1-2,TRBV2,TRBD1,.,TGTGCCAGCAGTGAGCTGACAGGGAATGGCTACACCTTC,CASSELTGNGYTF
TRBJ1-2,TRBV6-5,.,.,TGTGCCAGCAGCGTCCGGGACTTTAGAGGCTACACCTTC,CASSVRDFRGYTF
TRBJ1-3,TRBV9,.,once,TGTGCCAGCAGCGCAGACAGGAACTCTGGAAACACCATATATTTT,CASSADRNSGNTIYF
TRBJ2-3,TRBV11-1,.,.,TGTGCCAGCAGCATTGGGCCCCCAGATACGCAGTATTTT,CASSIGPPDTQYF
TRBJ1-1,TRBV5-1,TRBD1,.,TGCGCCAGCAGCTTCGACAGGGAGGCTGAAGCTTTCTTT,CASSFDREAEAFF
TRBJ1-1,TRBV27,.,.,TGTGCCAGCAGTCTACCCGGGGGCACTGAAGCTTTCTTT,CASSLPGGTEAFF
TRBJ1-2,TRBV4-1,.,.,TGCGCCAGCAGCCAAGGGACATCCCAAAGGGGGTACACCTTC,CASSQGTSQRGYTF
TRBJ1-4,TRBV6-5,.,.,TGTGCCAACCCCCCTATGAGCAATGAAAAACTGTTTTTT,CANPPMSNEKLFF
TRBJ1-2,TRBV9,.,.,TGTGCCAGCAGCGTAGAGGACAGCCCTAACTATGGCTACACCTTC,CASSVEDSPNYGYTF
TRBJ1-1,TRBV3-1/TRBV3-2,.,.,TGTGCCAGCAGCCAAGATGAGGGGGAAGGGGACACTGAAGCTTTCTTT,CASSQDEGEGDTEAFF
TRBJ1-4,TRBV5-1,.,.,TGCGCCAGCAGCAGCGTGGAGGGGAAAAATGAAAAACTGTTTTTT,CASSSVEGKNEKLFF
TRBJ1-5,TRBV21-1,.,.,TGTGCCAGCAGCAGAACCCGGGACAGGCCCAATCAGCCCCAGCATTTT,CASSRTRDRPNQPQHF
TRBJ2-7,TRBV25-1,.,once,TGTGCCAGCAGTGAAACGGGGCAGGGGTCCCACGAGCAGTACTTC,CASSETGQGSHEQYF
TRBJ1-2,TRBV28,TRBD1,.,TGTGCCAGCAGCCCCCCAGGGGGCTATGGCTACACCTTC,CASSPPGGYGYTF
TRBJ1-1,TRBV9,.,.,TGTGCCAGCAGCGGTAACAGGGTTGGCCCGTCATTTTTGAACACTGAAGCTTTCTTT,CASSGNRVGPSFLNTEAFF
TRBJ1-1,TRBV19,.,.,TGTGCCAGTAGTATAGTAAGGGACACGAGCTACCACACTGAAGCTTTCTTT,CASSIVRDTSYHTEAFF
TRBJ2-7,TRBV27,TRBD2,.,TGTGCCAGCAGTTTACAGGGAGGGCCTCGGGAGCAGTACTTC,CASSLQGGPREQYF
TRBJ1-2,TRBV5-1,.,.,TGCGCCAGCAGCTTGTCTGGGGAGAGGGGCTACACCTTC,CASSLSGERGYTF
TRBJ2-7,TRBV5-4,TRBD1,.,TGTGCCAGCAGCTTGAGGCGACAGGGCGGCGGCGAGCAGTACTTC,CASSLRRQGGGEQYF
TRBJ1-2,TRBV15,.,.,TGTGCCACCAGCAGAGATACAGGTACTTGCACCTTC,CATSRDTGTCTF
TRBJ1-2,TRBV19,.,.,TGTGCCAGTAACGGAGTGGGTAACCACTATGGCTACACCTTC,CASNGVGNHYGYTF
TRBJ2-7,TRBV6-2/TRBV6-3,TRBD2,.,TGTGCCAGCAGTTCCCCCTTGACTAGCGGGGGGTCCTACGAGCAGTACTTC,CASSSPLTSGGSYEQYF
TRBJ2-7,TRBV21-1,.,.,TGTGCCAGCAGCAAAGAGGCGCGAGACAAACATCGGTCCGAGCAGTACTTC,CASSKEARDKHRSEQYF
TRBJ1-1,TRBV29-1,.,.,TGCAGCGTTAGTTCAGACACGAACACTGAAGCTTTCTTT,CSVSSDTNTEAFF
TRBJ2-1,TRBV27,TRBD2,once,TGTGCCAGCAGGGCAACTAGCGGGGGTGACAATGAGCAGTTCTTC,CASRATSGGDNEQFF
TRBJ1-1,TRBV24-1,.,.,TGTGCCACCGCCCTCGGGGGGGAGACTGAAGCTTTCTTT,CATALGGETEAFF
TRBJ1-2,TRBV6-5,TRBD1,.,TGTGCCAGCAGTTCCTGGACAGGGGGCTACTATGGCTACACCTTC,CASSSWTGGYYGYTF
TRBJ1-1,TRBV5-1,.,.,TGCGCCAGCAGCTTGGGAACAGGGATGAACACTGAAGCTTTCTTT,CASSLGTGMNTEAFF
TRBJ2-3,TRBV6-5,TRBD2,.,TGTGCCAGCGGGGCGGGGGGTGCAGATACGCAGTATTTT,CASGAGGADTQYF
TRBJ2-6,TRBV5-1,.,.,TGCGCCAGCAGCTTGGAGGGCGGGGGGGCCAACGTCCTGACTTTC,CASSLEGGGANVLTF
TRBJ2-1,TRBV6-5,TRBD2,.,TGTGCCAGCGCCGCCGGGACTAGCTCCCTCCATGAGCAGTTCTTC,CASAAGTSSLHEQFF
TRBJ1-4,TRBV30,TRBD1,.,TGTGCCTGGAGTTTGGGACAGGGGACAACTAATGAAAAACTGTTTTTT,CAWSLGQGTTNEKLFF
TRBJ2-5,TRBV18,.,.,TGTGCCAGCTCTTCCGAAGAGACCCAGTACTTC,CASSSEETQYF
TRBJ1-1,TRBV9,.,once,TGTGCCAGCAGCCCAACCTATAACACTGAAGCTTTCTTT,CASSPTYNTEAFF
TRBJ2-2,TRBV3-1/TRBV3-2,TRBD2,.,TGTGCCACCAAGCGGGGGGGCAACACCGGGGAGCTGTTTTTT,CATKRGGNTGELFF
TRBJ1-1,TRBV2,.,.,TGTGCCAGCAGTGTAAGTGGGAGGTTACTTGAAGCTTTCTTT,CASSVSGRLLEAFF